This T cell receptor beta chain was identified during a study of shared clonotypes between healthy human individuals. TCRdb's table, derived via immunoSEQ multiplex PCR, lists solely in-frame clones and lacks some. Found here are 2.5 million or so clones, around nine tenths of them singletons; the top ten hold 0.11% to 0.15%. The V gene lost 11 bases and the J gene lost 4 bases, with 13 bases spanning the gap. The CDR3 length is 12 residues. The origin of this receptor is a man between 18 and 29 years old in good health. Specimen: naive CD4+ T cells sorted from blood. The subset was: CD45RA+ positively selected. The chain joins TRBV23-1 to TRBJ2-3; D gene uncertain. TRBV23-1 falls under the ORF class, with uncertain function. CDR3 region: CALLPVADTQYF. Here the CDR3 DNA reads TGCGCCCTACTGCCAGTGGCAGATACGCAGTATTTT.